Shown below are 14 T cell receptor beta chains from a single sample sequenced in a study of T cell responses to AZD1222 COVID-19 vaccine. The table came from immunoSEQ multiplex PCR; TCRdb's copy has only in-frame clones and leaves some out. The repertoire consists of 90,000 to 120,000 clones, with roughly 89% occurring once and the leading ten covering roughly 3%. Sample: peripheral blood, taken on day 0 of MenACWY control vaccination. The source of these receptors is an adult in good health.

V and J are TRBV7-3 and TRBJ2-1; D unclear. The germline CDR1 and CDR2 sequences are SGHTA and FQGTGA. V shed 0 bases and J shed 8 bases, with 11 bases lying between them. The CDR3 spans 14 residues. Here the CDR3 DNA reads TGTGCCAGCAGCTTAACGTCCAGTTATGATGAGCAGTTCTTC. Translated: CASSLTSSYDEQFF.

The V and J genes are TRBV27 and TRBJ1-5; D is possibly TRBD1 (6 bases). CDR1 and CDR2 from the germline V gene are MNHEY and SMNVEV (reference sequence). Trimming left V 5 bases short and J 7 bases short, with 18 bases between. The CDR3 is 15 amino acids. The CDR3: CASSNVGGPGQPQHF. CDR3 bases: TGTGCCAGCAGTAACGTAGGGGGTCCTGGACAGCCCCAGCATTTT.

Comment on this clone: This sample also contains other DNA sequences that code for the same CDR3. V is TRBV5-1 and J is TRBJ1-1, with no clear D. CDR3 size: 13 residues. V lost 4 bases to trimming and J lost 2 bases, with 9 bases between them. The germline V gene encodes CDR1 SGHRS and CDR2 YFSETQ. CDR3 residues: CASSPLQNTEAFF. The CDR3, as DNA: TGCGCCAGCAGCCCGCTGCAAAACACTGAAGCTTTCTTT.

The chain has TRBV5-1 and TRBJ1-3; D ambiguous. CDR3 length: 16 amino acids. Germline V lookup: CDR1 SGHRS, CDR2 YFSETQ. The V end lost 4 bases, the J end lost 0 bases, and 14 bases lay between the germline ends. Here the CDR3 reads CASSQDGIISGNTIYF. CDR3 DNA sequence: TGCGCCAGCAGCCAAGACGGTATTATCTCTGGAAACACCATATATTTT.

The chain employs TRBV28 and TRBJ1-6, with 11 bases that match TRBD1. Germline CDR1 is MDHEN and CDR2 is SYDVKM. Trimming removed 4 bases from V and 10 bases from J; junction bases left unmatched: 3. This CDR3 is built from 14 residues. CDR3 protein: CASSWGQGGSPLHF. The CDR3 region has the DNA TGTGCCAGCAGTTGGGGACAGGGGGGGTCACCCCTCCACTTT.

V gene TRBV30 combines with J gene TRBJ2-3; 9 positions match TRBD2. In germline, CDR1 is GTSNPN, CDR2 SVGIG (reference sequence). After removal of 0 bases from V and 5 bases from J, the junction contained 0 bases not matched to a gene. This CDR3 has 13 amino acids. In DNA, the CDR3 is TGTGCCTGGAGTGTACTAGCGGGAGATACGCAGTATTTT. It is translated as CAWSVLAGDTQYF.

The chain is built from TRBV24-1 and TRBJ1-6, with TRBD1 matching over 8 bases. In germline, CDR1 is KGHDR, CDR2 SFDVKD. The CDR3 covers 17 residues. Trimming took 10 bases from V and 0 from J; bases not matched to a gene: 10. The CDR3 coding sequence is TGTGCCACTTCGCGGGACAGGTCCTTCTCCTATAATTCACCCCTCCACTTT. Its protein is CATSRDRSFSYNSPLHF.

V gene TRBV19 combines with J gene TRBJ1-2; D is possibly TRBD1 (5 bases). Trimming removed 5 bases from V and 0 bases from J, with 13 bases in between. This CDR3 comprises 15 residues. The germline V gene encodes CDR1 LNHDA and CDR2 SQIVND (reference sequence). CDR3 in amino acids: CASSLQDLTNYGYTF. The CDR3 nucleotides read TGTGCCAGTAGTTTACAGGACCTAACTAACTATGGCTACACCTTC. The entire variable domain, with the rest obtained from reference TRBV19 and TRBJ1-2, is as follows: DGGITQSPKYLFRKEGQNVTLSCEQNLNHDAMYWYRQDPGQGLRLIYYSQIVNDFQKGDIAEGYSVSREKKESFPLTVTSAQKNPTAFYLCASSLQDLTNYGYTFGSGTRLTVV.

The DNA for the CDR3 is TGCAGTGCTAGAGACTACAATGAGCAGTTCTTC. This gives the protein CSARDYNEQFF. The chain links TRBV20-1 to TRBJ2-1; D gene unclear. CDR3 length: 11 residues. Trimming took off 0 bases at V and 3 bases at J, with 0 bases between the two ends. The germline CDR1 and CDR2 sequences are DFQATT and SNEGSKA (reference sequence).

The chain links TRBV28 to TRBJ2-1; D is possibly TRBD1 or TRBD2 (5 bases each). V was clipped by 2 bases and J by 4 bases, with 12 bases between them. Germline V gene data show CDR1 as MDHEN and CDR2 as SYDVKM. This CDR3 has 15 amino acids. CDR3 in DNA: TGTGCCAGCAGTTTACGAGGGGCTCAGTACAATGAGCAGTTCTTC. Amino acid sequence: CASSLRGAQYNEQFF.

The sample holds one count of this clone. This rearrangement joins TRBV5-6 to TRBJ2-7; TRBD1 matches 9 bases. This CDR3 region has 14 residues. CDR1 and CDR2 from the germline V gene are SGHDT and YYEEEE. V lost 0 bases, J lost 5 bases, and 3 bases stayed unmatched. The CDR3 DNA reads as TGTGCCAGCAGCTTGGGGGGACAGGGCCACGAGCAGTACTTC. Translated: CASSLGGQGHEQYF.

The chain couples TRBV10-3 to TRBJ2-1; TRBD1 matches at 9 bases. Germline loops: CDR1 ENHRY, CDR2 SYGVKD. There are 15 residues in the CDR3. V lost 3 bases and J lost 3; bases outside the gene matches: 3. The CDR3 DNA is TGTGCCATCAGTGAAGGGACAGGGAACTACAATGAGCAGTTCTTC. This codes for CAISEGTGNYNEQFF.

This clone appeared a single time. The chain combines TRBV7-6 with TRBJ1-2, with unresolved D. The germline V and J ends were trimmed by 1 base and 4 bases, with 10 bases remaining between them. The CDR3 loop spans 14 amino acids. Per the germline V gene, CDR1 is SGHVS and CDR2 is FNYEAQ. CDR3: CASSLESRLYGYTF. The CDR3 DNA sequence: TGTGCCAGCAGCTTAGAGTCCAGACTCTATGGCTACACCTTC. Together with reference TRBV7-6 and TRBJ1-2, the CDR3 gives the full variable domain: GAGVSQSPRYKVTKRGQDVALRCDPISGHVSLYWYRQALGQGPEFLTYFNYEAQQDKSGLPNDRFSAERPEGSISTLTIQRTEQRDSAMYRCASSLESRLYGYTFGSGTRLTVV.

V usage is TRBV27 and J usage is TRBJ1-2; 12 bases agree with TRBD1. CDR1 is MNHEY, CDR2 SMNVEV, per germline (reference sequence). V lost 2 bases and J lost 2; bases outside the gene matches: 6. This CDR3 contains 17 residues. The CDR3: CASSLGPGTGGNYGYTF. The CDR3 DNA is TGTGCCAGCAGTTTAGGCCCCGGGACAGGGGGCAACTATGGCTACACCTTC.